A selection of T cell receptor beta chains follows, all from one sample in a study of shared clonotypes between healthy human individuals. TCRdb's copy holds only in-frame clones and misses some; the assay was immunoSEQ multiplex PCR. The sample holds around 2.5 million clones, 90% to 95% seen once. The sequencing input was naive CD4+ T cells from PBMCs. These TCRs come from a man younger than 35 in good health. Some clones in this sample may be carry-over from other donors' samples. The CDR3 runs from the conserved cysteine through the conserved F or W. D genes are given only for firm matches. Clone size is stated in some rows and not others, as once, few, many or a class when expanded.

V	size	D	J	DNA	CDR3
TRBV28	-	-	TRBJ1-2	TGTGCCAGCAGTTTTGATGTGGGGGGCCTAGGCTACACCTTC	CASSFDVGGLGYTF
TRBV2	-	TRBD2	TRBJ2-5	TGTGCCAGCAGTCTAGGCGCGGGAGTGGCTGAGACCCAGTACTTC	CASSLGAGVAETQYF
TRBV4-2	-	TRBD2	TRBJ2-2	TGTGCCAGCAGCCATCCGGGACTAGCGGGAGCATCACAGTATGGTTCTCCGAACACCGGGGAGCTGTTTTTT	CASSHPGLAGASQYGSPNTGELFF
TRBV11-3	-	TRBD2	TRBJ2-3	TGTGCCAGCAGCTTGGGGACTAGCGGGAGGAGAGATACGCAGTATTTT	CASSLGTSGRRDTQYF
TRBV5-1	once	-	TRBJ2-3	TGCGCCAGCAGCTTGGCCAGGCAGGCTAATACGCAGTATTTT	CASSLARQANTQYF
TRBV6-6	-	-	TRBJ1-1	TGTGCCAGCACCCCACTAGGGGACACTGAAGCTTTCTTT	CASTPLGDTEAFF
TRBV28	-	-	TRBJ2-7	TGTGCCAGCAGTTCCGGGCACCGGGGGGAGCAGTACTTC	CASSSGHRGEQYF
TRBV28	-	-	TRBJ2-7	TGTGCCGCCGGCTCTTGGGAGCAGTACTTC	CAAGSWEQYF
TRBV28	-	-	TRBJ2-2	TGTGCCAGCAGTTTGGGGGGCGGCGGGGAGCTGTTTTTT	CASSLGGGGELFF
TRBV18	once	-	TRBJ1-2	TGTGCCAGCTCCGGGGGATCGCCCTTTGCCAACTATGGCTACACCTTC	CASSGGSPFANYGYTF
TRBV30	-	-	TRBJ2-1	TGTGCCTGGAGTAAGAGCGATGAGCAGTTCTTC	CAWSKSDEQFF
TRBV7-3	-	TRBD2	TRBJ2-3	TGTGCCAGCAGCTTAAGCAGTGGACTAGCGGGAGGGGCCGGGAGAACGCAGTATTTT	CASSLSSGLAGGAGRTQYF
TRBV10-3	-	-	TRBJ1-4	TGTGCCATCAGTGAACAACAGGGAGGTGAAAAACTGTTTTTT	CAISEQQGGEKLFF
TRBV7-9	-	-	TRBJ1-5	TGTGCCAGCAGCTTGGGGGGCTTCAATCAGCCCCAGCATTTT	CASSLGGFNQPQHF
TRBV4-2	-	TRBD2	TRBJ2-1	TGTGCCAGCAGCCATGGACTAGCGAGCTCCTACAATGAGCAGTTCTTC	CASSHGLASSYNEQFF
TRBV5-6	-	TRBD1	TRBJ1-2	TGTGCCAGCAGCCGGACAGGGGGCTACTATGGCTACACCTTC	CASSRTGGYYGYTF
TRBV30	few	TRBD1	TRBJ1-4	TGTGCCTGGAACGAGGACAGGAGAGAAAAACTGTTTTTT	CAWNEDRREKLFF
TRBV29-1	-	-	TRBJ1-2	TGCAGCGTTGAAGTACGGGACCTCTATGGCTACACCTTC	CSVEVRDLYGYTF
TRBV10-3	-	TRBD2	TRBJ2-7	TGTGCCATCAGCCGAGGGACTAGCGGGAGGGCTGACGAGCAGTACTTC	CAISRGTSGRADEQYF
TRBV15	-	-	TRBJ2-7	TGTGCCACCAGCAGAGGGGGTAGCCGAAGGGACGAGCAGTACTTC	CATSRGGSRRDEQYF
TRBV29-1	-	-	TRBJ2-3	TGCAGCGTAGCCGAGTTCATTAAAGATACGCAGTATTTT	CSVAEFIKDTQYF
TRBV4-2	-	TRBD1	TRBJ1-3	TGTGCCAGCAGCCAAGACGGGGACAGCCGAAACACCATATATTTT	CASSQDGDSRNTIYF
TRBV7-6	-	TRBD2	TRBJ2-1	TGTGCCAGCAGCTTCAAGGCGGGTAGCGGGACTTACAATGAGCAGTTCTTC	CASSFKAGSGTYNEQFF
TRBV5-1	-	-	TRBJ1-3	TGCGCCAGCAGCCGTGCCGGGACACCTGGAAACACCATATATTTT	CASSRAGTPGNTIYF
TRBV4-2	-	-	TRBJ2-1	TGTGCCAGCAGCCCCTTATTTCAATACAATGAGCAGTTCTTC	CASSPLFQYNEQFF
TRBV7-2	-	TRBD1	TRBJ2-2	TGTGCCAGCAGCTTCAAGGGGGCGCGTGGCACCGGGGAGCTGTTTTTT	CASSFKGARGTGELFF
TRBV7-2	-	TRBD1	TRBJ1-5	TGTGCCAGCAGCTTTGGACAGGTCAATAGCAATCAGCCCCAGCATTTT	CASSFGQVNSNQPQHF
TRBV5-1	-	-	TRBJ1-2	TGCGCCAGCAGCTTGGACCCAGGGTGGGGCTACACCTTC	CASSLDPGWGYTF
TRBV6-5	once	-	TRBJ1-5	TGTGCCAGCAGCCGGACGGCCTGGCAGCCCCAGCATTTT	CASSRTAWQPQHF
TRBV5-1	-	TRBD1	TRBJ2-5	TGCGCCAGCAGCCCCGGGACAGAGACCACCCAGTACTTC	CASSPGTETTQYF
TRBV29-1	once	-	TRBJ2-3	TGCAGCGTTCTTGGGGCCCCCCCGAGCCCAGATACGCAGTATTTT	CSVLGAPPSPDTQYF
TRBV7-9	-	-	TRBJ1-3	TGTGCCAGCAGCCCAATCACCCTTGGAAACACCATATATTTT	CASSPITLGNTIYF
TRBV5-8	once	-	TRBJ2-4	TGTGCCAGCAGCGAGGGACGCTGGGGAGCCAAAAACATTCAGTACTTC	CASSEGRWGAKNIQYF
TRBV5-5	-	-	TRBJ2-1	TGTGCCAGCTATTCGGGGGCTTTTTCGTACAATGAGCAGTTCTTC	CASYSGAFSYNEQFF
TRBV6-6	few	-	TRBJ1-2	TGTGCCAGCAGAAGGAACGAAGGACGGAACTATGGCTACACCTTC	CASRRNEGRNYGYTF
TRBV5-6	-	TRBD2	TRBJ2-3	TGTGCCAGCAGCTTACTCGGGGGCAGCGGGGGCTCTGATACGCAGTATTTT	CASSLLGGSGGSDTQYF
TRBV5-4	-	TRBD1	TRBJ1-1	TGTGCCAGCAGCTTGACAGGGACAGGGGTTAATGAAGCTTTCTTT	CASSLTGTGVNEAFF
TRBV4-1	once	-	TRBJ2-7	TGCGCCAGCAGCCAAGAGTCCCGACGCGAGCAGTACTTC	CASSQESRREQYF
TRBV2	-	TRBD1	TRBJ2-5	TGTGCCAGCAGTGAACGGCAGGGACAGGCCCAGTACTTC	CASSERQGQAQYF
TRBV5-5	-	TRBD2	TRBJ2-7	TGTGCCAGCAGCGTAGCGGGAGCAACCTACGAGCAGTACTTC	CASSVAGATYEQYF
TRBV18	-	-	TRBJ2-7	TGTGCCAGCTCACCGGCGGGACGTCCTTCTACCTACGAGCAGTACTTC	CASSPAGRPSTYEQYF
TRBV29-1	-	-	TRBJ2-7	TGCAGCGTTGCAGGTCGGTACTCCTACGAGCAGTACTTC	CSVAGRYSYEQYF
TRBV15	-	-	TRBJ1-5	TGTGCCACCAGCAGAGATGGATTGACGAGCAATCAGCCCCAGCATTTT	CATSRDGLTSNQPQHF
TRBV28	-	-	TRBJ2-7	TGTGCCAGCAGTTTATTTGGTCGTTGGGGGGTGAGCTCCTACGAGCAGTACTTC	CASSLFGRWGVSSYEQYF
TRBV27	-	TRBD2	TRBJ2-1	TGTGCCAGCAGTCCGGGACTAGCGGGAGGGCGCGAGCAGTTCTTC	CASSPGLAGGREQFF
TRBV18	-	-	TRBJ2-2	TGTGCCAGCACAAAGGAGTACACGAACACCGGGGAGCTGTTTTTT	CASTKEYTNTGELFF
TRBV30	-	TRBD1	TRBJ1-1	TGTGCCAGACAGGGGAACACTGAAGCTTTCTTT	CARQGNTEAFF